This is a list of T cell receptor beta chains from one sample in a study of shared clonotypes between healthy human individuals. Clones were sequenced by immunoSEQ multiplex PCR, and TCRdb holds only the in-frame ones, with some missing. The table records fewer than 850,000 clones, about 92% of them present only once. Specimen: memory CD8+ T cells from PBMCs. The receptor set was obtained from a man between 18 and 29 years old in good health. Some clones in this sample may be carry-over from other donors' samples. Both conserved end residues are part of each CDR3. A D gene is named only where the DNA matches it firmly. Clone size is not always given. Where it is, it says once, few, many or a class for expanded clones.

V gene: TRBV29-1; clone size: .; J gene: TRBJ2-3; D gene: .; CDR3 DNA: TGCAGCGTTGGAGGAGTGACAGATACGCAGTATTTT; CDR3 protein: CSVGGVTDTQYF
V gene: TRBV27; clone size: .; J gene: TRBJ2-7; D gene: TRBD2; CDR3 DNA: TGTGCCAGCAGTCGAGCCGGGGGACTAGCGGCCTACGAGCAGTACTTC; CDR3 protein: CASSRAGGLAAYEQYF
V gene: TRBV2; clone size: .; J gene: TRBJ2-7; D gene: .; CDR3 DNA: TGTGCCAGCAGTGAGTCGGACATAGCCTACGAGCAGTACTTC; CDR3 protein: CASSESDIAYEQYF
V gene: TRBV27; clone size: .; J gene: TRBJ2-3; D gene: .; CDR3 DNA: TGTGCCAGCAGAGATTCCTTCAGCACAGATACGCAGTATTTT; CDR3 protein: CASRDSFSTDTQYF
V gene: TRBV27; clone size: .; J gene: TRBJ1-2; D gene: .; CDR3 DNA: TGTGCCAGCAGTTATATTCCGGGGAACCCCTATGGCTACACCTTC; CDR3 protein: CASSYIPGNPYGYTF
V gene: TRBV4-3; clone size: .; J gene: TRBJ2-7; D gene: TRBD2; CDR3 DNA: TGCGCCAGCAGCCAAGGGACTAGCTACGAGCAGTACTTC; CDR3 protein: CASSQGTSYEQYF
V gene: TRBV7-6; clone size: .; J gene: TRBJ2-3; D gene: TRBD2; CDR3 DNA: TGTGCCAGCAGCTTATTGGCTAGCGGGAGATCAGATACGCAGTATTTT; CDR3 protein: CASSLLASGRSDTQYF
V gene: TRBV10-3; clone size: .; J gene: TRBJ2-7; D gene: .; CDR3 DNA: TGTGCCACTAAAGACGTCCTCCACTACGAGCAGTACTTC; CDR3 protein: CATKDVLHYEQYF
V gene: TRBV10-2; clone size: .; J gene: TRBJ2-7; D gene: .; CDR3 DNA: TGCGCCAGCAGTGAGTTCGCGACCCTAGCGAACTCCTACGAGCAGTACTTC; CDR3 protein: CASSEFATLANSYEQYF
V gene: TRBV9; clone size: .; J gene: TRBJ2-3; D gene: .; CDR3 DNA: TGTGCCAGCAGCGTAGGGGGGAGCACAGATACGCAGTATTTT; CDR3 protein: CASSVGGSTDTQYF
V gene: TRBV11-2; clone size: .; J gene: TRBJ2-7; D gene: TRBD1; CDR3 DNA: TGTGCCAGCAGCCCCCGACAGGGACCCACCTACGAGCAGTACTTC; CDR3 protein: CASSPRQGPTYEQYF
V gene: TRBV11-2; clone size: .; J gene: TRBJ2-7; D gene: .; CDR3 DNA: TGTGCCAGCAGCCATCGGGTAGGGGGCTCCTACGAGCAGTACTTC; CDR3 protein: CASSHRVGGSYEQYF
V gene: TRBV4-1; clone size: .; J gene: TRBJ2-6; D gene: .; CDR3 DNA: TGCGCCAGCAGCCAACCTGGTTCTGGGGCCAACGTCCTGACTTTC; CDR3 protein: CASSQPGSGANVLTF
V gene: TRBV2; clone size: .; J gene: TRBJ1-4; D gene: TRBD1; CDR3 DNA: TGTGCCAGCAGCCGGACAGGGGAGCGCGAAAAACTGTTTTTT; CDR3 protein: CASSRTGEREKLFF
V gene: TRBV28; clone size: .; J gene: TRBJ2-1; D gene: .; CDR3 DNA: TGTGCCAGCAGCCCGAAGGGCTACAATGAGCAGTTCTTC; CDR3 protein: CASSPKGYNEQFF
V gene: TRBV4-1; clone size: .; J gene: TRBJ2-1; D gene: .; CDR3 DNA: TGCGCCAGCAGCCAACGCACAGGATTCAATGAGCAGTTCTTC; CDR3 protein: CASSQRTGFNEQFF
V gene: TRBV5-6; clone size: few; J gene: TRBJ2-3; D gene: TRBD1; CDR3 DNA: TGTGCCAGCAGCTTCGGGACAGGGTTCACAGATACGCAGTATTTT; CDR3 protein: CASSFGTGFTDTQYF
V gene: TRBV7-9; clone size: once; J gene: TRBJ2-2; D gene: .; CDR3 DNA: TGTGCCAGCAGCCCAATGGGGACTGTTTCCTCCACCGGGGAGCTGTTTTTT; CDR3 protein: CASSPMGTVSSTGELFF
V gene: TRBV6-1; clone size: .; J gene: TRBJ1-1; D gene: .; CDR3 DNA: TGTGCCAGCAGTGCATTCGGACAGAAAGTGCGGGGTGAAGCTTTCTTT; CDR3 protein: CASSAFGQKVRGEAFF
V gene: TRBV5-1; clone size: few; J gene: TRBJ1-1; D gene: TRBD1; CDR3 DNA: TGCGCCAGCACAGGGACAGGCACTGAAGCTTTCTTT; CDR3 protein: CASTGTGTEAFF
V gene: TRBV27; clone size: .; J gene: TRBJ2-7; D gene: .; CDR3 DNA: TGTGCCAGCAGTTTCGCGTCGGGCTCCTACGAGCAGTACTTC; CDR3 protein: CASSFASGSYEQYF
V gene: TRBV9; clone size: .; J gene: TRBJ2-6; D gene: .; CDR3 DNA: TGTGCCAGCAGCGTAGACCCTCTGAGCTCTGGGGCCAACGTCCTGACTTTC; CDR3 protein: CASSVDPLSSGANVLTF
V gene: TRBV7-9; clone size: once; J gene: TRBJ2-7; D gene: .; CDR3 DNA: TGTGCCAGCAGCTTAGAGGGCCGCTACGAGCAGTACTTC; CDR3 protein: CASSLEGRYEQYF
V gene: TRBV19; clone size: .; J gene: TRBJ1-1; D gene: .; CDR3 DNA: TGTGCCAGTAGTATACTCTCCAGATTGAACACTGAAGCTTTCTTT; CDR3 protein: CASSILSRLNTEAFF
V gene: TRBV30; clone size: .; J gene: TRBJ1-2; D gene: .; CDR3 DNA: TGTGCCTGGAGTGCCTCGCGCGGGCAGTCTAACTATGGCTACACCTTC; CDR3 protein: CAWSASRGQSNYGYTF
V gene: TRBV9; clone size: .; J gene: TRBJ2-7; D gene: .; CDR3 DNA: TGTGCCAGCAGCCCCCAATGGGCCTTCTACTACGAGCAGTACTTC; CDR3 protein: CASSPQWAFYYEQYF
V gene: TRBV7-9; clone size: few; J gene: TRBJ2-2; D gene: .; CDR3 DNA: TGTGCCAGCAGCTCCCGGGAGACGAACACCGGGGAGCTGTTTTTT; CDR3 protein: CASSSRETNTGELFF
V gene: TRBV7-9; clone size: .; J gene: TRBJ2-1; D gene: TRBD2; CDR3 DNA: TGTGCCAGCAGCTTACAGACTAGCGGGAGTAACGATGAGCAGTTCTTC; CDR3 protein: CASSLQTSGSNDEQFF
V gene: TRBV5-6; clone size: .; J gene: TRBJ2-1; D gene: TRBD1; CDR3 DNA: TGTGCCAGCAGCCCGAGGGCCGGGACAGGGAGTTTGGATGAGCAGTTCTTC; CDR3 protein: CASSPRAGTGSLDEQFF
V gene: TRBV5-1; clone size: .; J gene: TRBJ2-7; D gene: .; CDR3 DNA: TGCGCCAGCAGCTTGGATCAGGGGACCCACTACGAGCAGTACTTC; CDR3 protein: CASSLDQGTHYEQYF
V gene: TRBV11-2; clone size: .; J gene: TRBJ2-4; D gene: TRBD1; CDR3 DNA: TGTGCCAGCAGCGGAGCTAGGGGGCGGAAAAACATTCAGTACTTC; CDR3 protein: CASSGARGRKNIQYF
V gene: TRBV4-3; clone size: .; J gene: TRBJ1-2; D gene: .; CDR3 DNA: TGCGCCAGCAGCCAAGATACCTATGGCTACACCTTC; CDR3 protein: CASSQDTYGYTF
V gene: TRBV5-6; clone size: .; J gene: TRBJ1-1; D gene: .; CDR3 DNA: TGTGCCAGCAGCTTGGAGGTTTGGGGGCAGGGCACTGAAGCTTTCTTT; CDR3 protein: CASSLEVWGQGTEAFF
V gene: TRBV11-2; clone size: few; J gene: TRBJ1-2; D gene: .; CDR3 DNA: TGTGCCAGCAGCTTAGGGGAGGGGGATAACTATGGCTACACCTTC; CDR3 protein: CASSLGEGDNYGYTF
V gene: TRBV6-1; clone size: few; J gene: TRBJ2-5; D gene: .; CDR3 DNA: TGTGCCAGCAGTGAAAATGAGCAAGAGACCCAGTACTTC; CDR3 protein: CASSENEQETQYF
V gene: TRBV19; clone size: .; J gene: TRBJ2-3; D gene: TRBD2; CDR3 DNA: TGTGCCAGTAGTAACCTCCTAGCGGGAGTAACAGATACGCAGTATTTT; CDR3 protein: CASSNLLAGVTDTQYF
V gene: TRBV5-1; clone size: .; J gene: TRBJ2-1; D gene: .; CDR3 DNA: TGCGCCAGCAGCTTGTATAGGGGTTCCTACAATGAGCAGTTCTTC; CDR3 protein: CASSLYRGSYNEQFF
V gene: TRBV9; clone size: .; J gene: TRBJ2-3; D gene: TRBD2; CDR3 DNA: TGTGCCAGCAGCGACGCCGGGACTAGCGGATCAAGCACAGATACGCAGTATTTT; CDR3 protein: CASSDAGTSGSSTDTQYF
V gene: TRBV30; clone size: .; J gene: TRBJ1-2; D gene: .; CDR3 DNA: TGTGCCTGGAGTGTATGGACAATATATGGCTACACCTTC; CDR3 protein: CAWSVWTIYGYTF
V gene: TRBV4-3; clone size: .; J gene: TRBJ1-2; D gene: .; CDR3 DNA: TGCGCCAGCAGCCAAGATGTATCAGTTCTCTCCAACTATGGCTACACCTTC; CDR3 protein: CASSQDVSVLSNYGYTF
V gene: TRBV12-2; clone size: .; J gene: TRBJ1-2; D gene: .; CDR3 DNA: TGTGCAAGTCGCCGCAAAACAACGTTGACGGGACAGAAGGGGTCTAACTATGGCTACACCTTC; CDR3 protein: CASRRKTTLTGQKGSNYGYTF
V gene: TRBV6-5; clone size: few; J gene: TRBJ2-7; D gene: .; CDR3 DNA: TGTGCCAGCAGTTACTCGGACAGCTCCTACGAGCAGTACTTC; CDR3 protein: CASSYSDSSYEQYF
V gene: TRBV11-3; clone size: .; J gene: TRBJ1-2; D gene: .; CDR3 DNA: TGTGCCAGCAGCTTAGATGGGGATGGCTACACCTTC; CDR3 protein: CASSLDGDGYTF
V gene: TRBV6-5; clone size: .; J gene: TRBJ2-3; D gene: .; CDR3 DNA: TGTGCCAGCAGAGTGTGGCACACTCGCACAGATACGCAGTATTTT; CDR3 protein: CASRVWHTRTDTQYF
V gene: TRBV15; clone size: once; J gene: TRBJ1-5; D gene: .; CDR3 DNA: TGTGCCACCAGCGGGGGACCCTTTAGCAATCAGCCCCAGCATTTT; CDR3 protein: CATSGGPFSNQPQHF
V gene: TRBV19; clone size: few; J gene: TRBJ1-1; D gene: .; CDR3 DNA: TGTGCCAGTAGTATAAGGGTGGGCGGGACTGAAGCTTTCTTT; CDR3 protein: CASSIRVGGTEAFF